A selection of T cell receptor beta chains follows, all from one sample in a study of Ad26.COV2.S vaccination and SARS-CoV-2 variants. Method: immunoSEQ multiplex PCR; TCRdb's copy keeps in-frame clones and lacks some. The data contain roughly 700,000 clones, 70% to 90% of them seen just once; the ten biggest clones take up over 1.3%. The source material was peripheral blood, sampled in a trial of Ad26.COV2.S vaccine versus placebo. The receptors shown here come from a person aged 18 to 59 who received the Ad26.COV2.S COVID-19 vaccine or a placebo. Each CDR3 is given with its conserved first and last residue. A D gene is named only where the DNA matches it firmly. Where a row states a size, it is once, few, many or the class of an expanded clone; other rows omit it.

V gene	J gene	D gene	clone size	CDR3 protein	CDR3 DNA
TRBV12-3/TRBV12-4	TRBJ2-1	.	.	CASTPGAREQFF	TGTGCCAGCACCCCGGGGGCTCGTGAGCAGTTCTTC
TRBV5-5	TRBJ2-5	.	.	CASTYGTQETQYF	TGTGCCAGCACCTATGGGACCCAAGAGACCCAGTACTTC
TRBV14	TRBJ2-2	.	.	CASSQRGEVRAGELFF	TGTGCCAGCAGCCAACGAGGGGAAGTTAGAGCCGGGGAGCTGTTTTTT
TRBV7-9	TRBJ2-1	.	.	CASSATRAYNEQFF	TGTGCCAGCAGCGCTACTAGGGCCTACAATGAGCAGTTCTTC
TRBV10-3	TRBJ2-1	TRBD2	.	CAISGLAGLNEQFF	TGTGCCATCAGTGGACTAGCGGGGCTCAATGAGCAGTTCTTC
TRBV5-6	TRBJ1-2	.	.	CASSQERRNYGYTF	TGTGCCAGCAGCCAGGAGCGCAGAAACTATGGCTACACCTTC
TRBV27	TRBJ2-1	TRBD2	.	CASSLLAVSSYNEQFF	TGTGCCAGCAGTTTGCTAGCGGTGAGCTCCTACAATGAGCAGTTCTTC
TRBV30	TRBJ2-3	TRBD2	.	CAWSLAGVDTQYF	TGTGCCTGGAGTCTAGCGGGAGTCGATACGCAGTATTTT
TRBV12-5	TRBJ2-4	TRBD2	.	CASGLGSATSVKAKNIQYF	TGTGCTAGTGGTTTGGGGTCGGCGACTAGCGTGAAGGCCAAAAACATTCAGTACTTC
TRBV13	TRBJ2-7	TRBD1	.	CASSPRQGQGYEQYF	TGTGCCAGCAGCCCCCGACAGGGGCAGGGCTACGAGCAGTACTTC
TRBV15	TRBJ2-7	.	.	CATSRDPGSDEQYF	TGTGCCACCAGCAGAGATCCAGGGAGCGACGAGCAGTACTTC
TRBV6-5	TRBJ1-1	.	.	CASSYSTQPNTEAFF	TGTGCCAGCAGTTACTCGACCCAACCGAACACTGAAGCTTTCTTT
TRBV12-3/TRBV12-4	TRBJ2-1	TRBD2	once	CASSWTSGGPGFF	TGTGCCAGCAGTTGGACTAGCGGGGGTCCGGGGTTCTTC
TRBV14	TRBJ2-1	.	.	CASSQVMGDNEQFF	TGTGCCAGCAGCCAGGTCATGGGGGACAATGAGCAGTTCTTC
TRBV4-3	TRBJ1-2	.	many	CASSQDGPSGAALLTF	TGCGCCAGCAGCCAAGACGGGCCTTCTGGGGCGGCTCTACTCACCTTC
TRBV2	TRBJ2-7	.	.	CASSESRLIYEQYF	TGTGCCAGCAGTGAATCACGGCTGATTTACGAGCAGTACTTC
TRBV30	TRBJ1-6	.	.	CAWSSNTGYGSPLHF	TGTGCCTGGAGTTCAAACACAGGGTACGGATCACCCCTCCACTTT
TRBV23-1	TRBJ1-3	.	.	CASSSKEDTRRNTIYF	TGCGCCAGCAGTTCGAAGGAGGACACTCGTCGAAACACCATATATTTT
TRBV18	TRBJ1-1	.	.	CASSSSDRVGEAFF	TGTGCCAGCTCCTCCAGCGACCGGGTAGGTGAAGCTTTCTTT
TRBV24-1	TRBJ2-5	.	.	CATARGIPQETQYF	TGTGCCACCGCGAGGGGGATCCCCCAAGAGACCCAGTACTTC
TRBV19	TRBJ2-3	TRBD2	.	CASSNSGGPDTQYF	TGTGCCAGTAGTAACAGCGGGGGCCCAGATACGCAGTATTTT
TRBV18	TRBJ1-1	TRBD1	.	CASSPGTGRMNTEAFF	TGTGCCAGCTCACCAGGGACAGGGAGGATGAACACTGAAGCTTTCTTT
TRBV19	TRBJ2-2	.	.	CASKGSIGELFF	TGTGCCAGTAAGGGGTCGATCGGGGAGCTGTTTTTT
TRBV2	TRBJ2-7	TRBD2	.	CASTRGGSPYEQYF	TGTGCCAGCACCCGGGGGGGGAGTCCCTACGAGCAGTACTTC
TRBV2	TRBJ2-1	.	.	CASSEALPRLMSSYNEQFF	TGTGCCAGCAGTGAAGCGCTTCCGCGACTAATGAGCTCCTACAATGAGCAGTTCTTC
TRBV11-3	TRBJ1-1	.	.	CASSLDGGTNTEAFF	TGTGCCAGCAGCTTAGATGGGGGAACGAACACTGAAGCTTTCTTT